This is a list of T cell receptor beta chains from one sample in a study of blood T cell repertoires in COVID-19. TCRdb's table, derived via immunoSEQ multiplex PCR, lists solely in-frame clones and lacks some. The sample records 240,000 or so clones, 81% being singletons. The sample comprised peripheral blood. The source is a woman over 75 with COVID-19, enrolled during active disease. CDR3s leave out the opening cysteine and the closing phenylalanine or tryptophan. A clone size is listed for some rows: how often the clone was seen (once, few, many), or a class if it is expanded.

j_gene	v_gene	abundance	CDR3aa
TRBJ2-3	TRBV30	NA	ACLAGGTDTQY
TRBJ2-7	TRBV19	NA	ASSIAGGTYEQY
TRBJ1-4	TRBV7-6	NA	ASSLEVGRGSRKLF
TRBJ1-5	TRBV6-5	NA	ATTTGTTPNQPQH
TRBJ2-3	TRBV7-3	once	ASSHGGPDTQY
TRBJ1-4	TRBV9	NA	ASSVGTAPREKLF
TRBJ2-7	TRBV5-1	NA	ASSLAGGQFYEQY
TRBJ2-7	TRBV3-1/TRBV3-2	once	ASSTSYEQY
TRBJ2-5	TRBV2	NA	ASSEGTSDRGTQY
TRBJ1-1	TRBV19	once	ASTAPHRGHTEAF
TRBJ2-1	TRBV7-2	NA	ASSAWDRGRYEQF
TRBJ1-6	TRBV9	NA	ASAERSSYNSPLH
TRBJ2-6	TRBV5-1	NA	ASSPPTGSGANVLT
TRBJ1-1	TRBV10-1	NA	ASSESLTDRTEAF
TRBJ1-4	TRBV5-1	NA	ASSHDRAANEKLF
TRBJ1-1	TRBV5-4	NA	ASSLRIGQGVEAF
TRBJ2-1	TRBV10-3	NA	AISGSLGRVYNEQF
TRBJ1-5	TRBV2	NA	ASRNSGVAQPQH
TRBJ2-1	TRBV2	NA	ASGGQVTNEQF
TRBJ2-2	TRBV5-6	NA	ASSFLQGNTGELF
TRBJ2-1	TRBV6-5	once	ATRDRHNEQF
TRBJ2-1	TRBV30	NA	AWSVAGANNEQF
TRBJ1-1	TRBV5-4	once	ASSTGGTENTEAF
TRBJ1-1	TRBV29-1	NA	SAVTGNTEAF
TRBJ1-1	TRBV28	NA	ASSSPLVQGRYANTEAF
TRBJ1-1	TRBV18	NA	ASSPGSGQGEAF
TRBJ1-1	TRBV2	NA	ASTRDRNTEAF
TRBJ1-1	TRBV5-1	NA	ASSLAGTGVNTEAF
TRBJ1-4	TRBV23-1	NA	ASSQDHQGGEKLF
TRBJ2-7	TRBV30	NA	AWSRASGRRDEQY
TRBJ2-5	TRBV15	NA	ATSSISGEETQY
TRBJ2-3	TRBV24-1	NA	ATSDFGAVGTDTQY
TRBJ1-6	TRBV2	few	ASSAQGPNSPLH
TRBJ1-1	TRBV19	NA	ASSVDTGGGTEAF
TRBJ1-2	TRBV5-4	NA	ASSRTDGQGGYGYT
TRBJ1-3	TRBV9	many	ASSAAGGQGAFSGNTIY
TRBJ1-2	TRBV28	NA	ASSVQGPYGYT
TRBJ2-7	TRBV7-9	NA	ASSLLYRTGGLVNYEQY
TRBJ2-1	TRBV3-1/TRBV3-2	NA	ASSRQAGSRSYNEQF
TRBJ1-4	TRBV5-1	NA	ASSNTVRDKNEKLF
TRBJ2-3	TRBV19	NA	ASRAGRRTDTQY
TRBJ2-1	TRBV6-5	once	ASSYSWTSGALI
TRBJ2-5	TRBV7-7	NA	ASSLVGGAGETQY
TRBJ1-1	TRBV30	NA	AWSDQFLNTEAF
TRBJ2-2	TRBV6-5	NA	ASSTTSVDTGELF
TRBJ2-7	TRBV2	NA	ASSPQGGGYYEQY
TRBJ2-7	TRBV6-2/TRBV6-3	NA	ASSWDSLYEQY
TRBJ1-1	TRBV6-5	NA	ASSSGQGRTEAF
TRBJ2-7	TRBV5-1	NA	ASSAKVAASYEQY
TRBJ1-2	TRBV6-5	NA	ASKTGSIGGYT
TRBJ2-7	TRBV11-2	NA	ASSFSYEQY
TRBJ1-6	TRBV28	NA	ATRSLTLH
TRBJ2-2	TRBV18	NA	ASSQTGGYAGELF
TRBJ2-5	TRBV5-1	NA	ASKLGPSGGQETQY
TRBJ1-2	TRBV29-1	NA	SVEDNGQLPYYGYT
TRBJ1-1	TRBV10-3	NA	AISTGFVHTEAF
TRBJ2-4	TRBV5-4	NA	ASTGGGAENIQY
TRBJ2-2	TRBV9	NA	ASSVATLAGGPNTGELF
TRBJ1-6	TRBV27	NA	ASRGTGTLSPLH
TRBJ2-1	TRBV7-7	NA	ASGSGGDEQF